This T cell receptor (beta chain) comes out of a study of T cells in Graves' hyperthyroidism and ophthalmopathy (dated by TCRdb to the late 2010s). With regard to the full study: Peripheral blood was collected at initial diagnosis, before any treatment. A discovery cohort of 95 to 100 patients, about 40 with Graves' ophthalmopathy and more than 55 with stable Graves' hyperthyroidism, was used to find distinguishing TCR V-J signatures. Whether ophthalmopathy could be predicted prospectively was tested in an independent validation cohort made up of 18 hyperthyroidism patients plus 17 patients who later progressed to ophthalmopathy. For training and testing, the 95 to 100 patients in the discovery cohort were randomly divided in a 7:3 ratio. In more than 5 Graves' hyperthyroidism patients, the study also compared T-cell repertoires from thyroid tissue with T-cell repertoires from blood. After blood sampling, hyperthyroidism patients were treated with methimazole at a starting dose of 30 mg daily, and ophthalmopathy patients were treated with high-dose intravenous methylprednisolone. The paper describes TCR Vbeta CDR3 sequencing of 140 or so peripheral blood samples, made up of 43 ophthalmopathy patients, approximately 76 hyperthyroidism patients and roughly 17 progressor patients. Study-wide conclusions, independent of this receptor: A model built on a 13 V-J signature distinguished ophthalmopathy from stable hyperthyroidism, reaching around 90% sensitivity and about 81% specificity in cross-validation and 80%/75% in testing. No statistical method was used to set the sample size in advance, and investigators knew the group allocation. In validation, progression to ophthalmopathy was predicted by the model with 70.59% sensitivity and around 76% specificity, a median of roughly 6.4 months before onset. Most expanded thyroid clonotypes (frequency above 0.001) were also found in blood, which suggests that blood repertoires may mirror thyroid immune responses.

The TCR beta CDR3 regions were amplified from the RNA transcripts. For the first round of RT-PCR on the TCR CDR3, the HTBI primer set was used together with the Qiagen OneStep RT-PCR kit. The libraries were constructed in a second round of multiplex PCR and then size-selected and purified. The libraries were sequenced on an Illumina HiSeq2000 using paired-end 100 bp reads. From the authors' description of their analysis: Raw data were processed with SOAPnuke, discarding reads with adapters, uncalled bases, mean Phred below 15, or no exact constant-primer or identifier match. High-quality paired reads were merged with COPE v1.2.5, and unique nucleotide sequences were defined as clonotypes. Clonotypes were aligned to IMGT TRBV, TRBD and TRBJ reference segments using MiTCR v1.1. The analysis included only V-J combinations with a frequency above 0.0001, which together covered 99.2% of the repertoires. A TCS score was defined as the ratio between F50 (clonal expansion) and ExV (chaos), using BLOSUM62-based TCRdist between CDR3 peptides within each V-J. Welch's t-statistics and random forest reduced several hundred V-J features to fewer than 15, which were used in a naive Bayes classifier (R e1071). TCRdb reworked the public reads: Q25 trimming with fastp, MiXCR clone assembly, productive beta chains retained. When rows share a CDR3 protein, they turn into one entry using the most common DNA and genes. In this record, the V and J calls reflect TCRdb's handling and not the investigators' own analysis. This sample has hundreds of thousands of distinct CDR3 sequences in its table, and roughly 13% of those were observed once. The ten largest clones add up to 34% of the sample.

Moderately to severely active disease, a Clinical Activity Score of at least 3, a NOSPECS grade of at least 4, and a duration under 3 months were present in ophthalmopathy patients. Patients with uncontrolled infections, other autoimmune diseases, pregnancy or lactation were excluded. Diagnoses were established on the basis of clinical symptoms, serum thyroxine and TRAb, thyroid ultrasound, and orbital computed tomography. PBMCs were separated from roughly 10 ml of fresh peripheral blood using Ficoll-Paque density gradient centrifugation. Total RNA was extracted using Trizol reagent, and RNA quality was assessed on an Agilent 2100 Bioanalyzer. This clonotype was found many times. The antigen it recognizes is unknown. Per-base quality was not reported, and no clone a single base away is much larger than it. The CDR3 spans 15 residues, from the cysteine through the phenylalanine. Of the read, only the CDR3 DNA is kept; its 45 bases are in frame from base 1. V loses 2 bases of germline sequence and J loses 2 bases, and the interval between the two ends is 12 bases. Sequences SGHAT (CDR1) and FQNNGV (CDR2) are obtained from the germline V gene.

Input material: blood. Here the chain combines TRBV11-2 and TRBJ2-5; TRBD1 is a possible D gene, resting on 6 matching bases. The receptor was derived from a woman in her thirties or forties with Graves' ophthalmopathy. Here the CDR3 is given as CASSLSRTAQETQYF. The DNA reads as follows: TGTGCCAGCAGCTTAAGTCGGACAGCTCAAGAGACCCAGTACTTC.